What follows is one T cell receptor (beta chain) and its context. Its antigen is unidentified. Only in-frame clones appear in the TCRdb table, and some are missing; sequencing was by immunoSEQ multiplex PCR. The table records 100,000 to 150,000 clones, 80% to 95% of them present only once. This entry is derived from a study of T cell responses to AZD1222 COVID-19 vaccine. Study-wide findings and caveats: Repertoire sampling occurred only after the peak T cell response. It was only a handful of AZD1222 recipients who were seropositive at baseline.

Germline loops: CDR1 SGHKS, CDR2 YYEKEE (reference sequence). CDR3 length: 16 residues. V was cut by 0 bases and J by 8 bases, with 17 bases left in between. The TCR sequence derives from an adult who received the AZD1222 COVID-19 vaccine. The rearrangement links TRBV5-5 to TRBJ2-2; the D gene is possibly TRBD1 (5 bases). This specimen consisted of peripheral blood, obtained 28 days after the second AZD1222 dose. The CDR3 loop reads CASSLAFGQGIGELFF. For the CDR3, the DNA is TGTGCCAGCAGCTTGGCCTTTGGCCAGGGTATAGGGGAGCTGTTTTTT.